This TCR beta chain was documented in a study of preoperative IRX-2 immunotherapy in early breast cancer (dated by TCRdb to between 2018 and 2020). Library construction relied on the immunoSEQ multiplex PCR assay. This is the immuneACCESS table as TCRdb keeps it, with only in-frame sequences that have V and J called. A part of the clones is gone; compared with another copy, unresolved V genes explain less than half, and the rest is unexplained. Across this sample there are some 30,000 clones, with around 91% seen only once. The ten top clones hold around 9.6% of the sample. The label giving this sample's treatment or condition can be read as: preoperative locoregional IRX-2 cytokine immunotherapy. The samples were obtained from a phase Ib study that tested preoperative, locoregional IRX-2 cytokine immunotherapy designed to prime immune responses. Patients with early-stage breast cancer who were given IRX-2 before surgery served as donors.

The CDR3 covers 15 residues, taking in both the cysteine and the phenylalanine. Solely the CDR3 DNA is kept, with 45 bases framed from the first base. Cut back by 3 bases and 2 bases, the V and J ends lie 11 bases apart. According to the germline V gene, CDR1 reads LGHNA and CDR2 reads YSLEER. Turning to this clone: Its antigen remains unidentified. Base qualities are not recorded, but no much larger clone differs from it by a single base.

This clonotype was obtained from a human donor with breast cancer. The sample was gathered from a patient treated with IRX-2 immunotherapy. The chain joins TRBV4-3 to TRBJ1-5, with the D gene too uncertain to name. CDR3 region: CASSQGGWGNQPQHF. The nucleotide sequence reads as follows: TGCGCCAGCAGCCAGGGCGGATGGGGCAATCAGCCCCAGCATTTT.